Each of the 27 T cell receptor beta chains below was sequenced from the same sample in a study of blood T cell repertoires in COVID-19. Generated by immunoSEQ multiplex PCR, the TCRdb table keeps only in-frame clones and is missing some. The sample holds tens of thousands of clones, over 75% seen once. Sequencing was performed on peripheral blood. Every receptor here comes from a human donor in a cohort sampled during active COVID-19. The donor label of this sample is uncertain.

The chain couples TRBV3-1 (or the pseudogene TRBV3-2) to TRBJ2-6; 8 bases are a match to TRBD2. The germline V gene has CDR1 LGHDT and CDR2 YNNKEL (reference sequence). The CDR3 extends over 19 amino acids. V gave up 0 bases and J gave up 0 bases; unmatched junction bases: 7. The chain's CDR3 is CASSQDSPRGGSGANVLTF. Written as DNA, the CDR3 is TGTGCCAGCAGCCAAGATTCCCCTCGGGGGGGCTCTGGGGCCAACGTCCTGACTTTC.

The chain is built from TRBV30 and TRBJ2-1, with D possibly matching TRBD2 (6 bases). Germline CDR1 GTSNPN, CDR2 SVGIG (reference sequence). The CDR3 spans 13 residues. Deletions cut 5 bases from V and 1 base from J, with 9 bases between. CDR3 region: CAWGRGSYNEQFF. The CDR3, as DNA: TGTGCCTGGGGGCGGGGATCCTACAATGAGCAGTTCTTC. The entire variable domain, with the rest obtained from reference TRBV30 and TRBJ2-1, is as follows: SQTIHQWPATLVQPVGSPLSLECTVEGTSNPNLYWYRQAAGRGLQLLFYSVGIGQISSEVPQNLSASRPQDRQFILSSKKLLLSDSGFYLCAWGRGSYNEQFFGPGTRLTVL.

The chain is built from TRBV5-4 and TRBJ2-7; 11 bases are shared with TRBD2. The CDR3 runs 16 residues. With 0 bases clipped from V and 4 bases from J, the junction kept 6 bases outside the gene matches. Germline V gene lookup returns CDR1 SGHNT and CDR2 YYREEE (reference sequence). The CDR3 spells CASSLAGASGRYEQYF. DNA for the CDR3: TGTGCCAGCAGCTTGGCCGGGGCTAGCGGGAGGTACGAGCAGTACTTC.

V usage is TRBV19 and J usage is TRBJ1-1; 8 nucleotides align to TRBD1. The germline V gene encodes CDR1 LNHDA and CDR2 SQIVND (reference sequence). This CDR3 is 16 amino acids long. V shed 6 bases and J 0 bases; nucleotides not matched to a gene: 9. The CDR3 sequence is CASSPGGALVNTEAFF. CDR3 coding DNA: TGTGCCAGTAGCCCAGGGGGCGCTTTGGTGAACACTGAAGCTTTCTTT.

The chain recombines TRBV9 with TRBJ2-1, with D unresolved. The V gene lost 0 bases and the J gene lost 0 bases, with 10 bases spanning the gap. The germline gives CDR1 SGDLS, CDR2 YYNGEE. The CDR3 consists of 16 residues. CDR3 protein: CASSVVGYSSYNEQFF. The DNA for the CDR3 is TGTGCCAGCAGCGTAGTAGGTTACAGCTCCTACAATGAGCAGTTCTTC.

The DNA of the CDR3 is TGTGCCAGCAGCCGCCCCGCCCTAGAGCAGTACTTC. Translated, it gives CASSRPALEQYF. This chain joins TRBV11-2 and TRBJ2-7; no reliable D call. V was cut by 5 bases and J by 7 bases, with 12 bases left in between. The CDR3 sequence is 12 residues long. CDR1 is SGHAT and CDR2 is FQNNGV in the germline V gene.

This clone was counted once. The chain has TRBV19 and TRBJ1-1; 8 positions agree with TRBD1. The length of the CDR3 is 13 residues. The germline CDR1 and CDR2 sequences are LNHDA and SQIVND (reference sequence). V was pared by 5 bases and J by 5 bases, with 4 bases of the junction left unmatched. The CDR3 reads CASSFDRGTEAFF. For the CDR3, the DNA is TGTGCCAGTAGTTTCGACAGGGGAACTGAAGCTTTCTTT.

This sequence joins TRBV5-1 and TRBJ2-6; D remains unclear. Germline values: CDR1 SGHRS, CDR2 YFSETQ. The CDR3 is 15 residues long. V was shortened by 5 bases and J by 1 base, with 10 bases between the two germline ends. The CDR3 reads CASSSEISGANVLTF. CDR3 coding DNA: TGCGCCAGCAGTTCTGAGATTTCTGGGGCCAACGTCCTGACTTTC.

This rearrangement joins TRBV14 to TRBJ1-3; possible D gene TRBD1, 5 bases. The CDR3 extends over 16 amino acids. Per germline, CDR1 SGHDN and CDR2 FVKESK. V dropped 1 base and J dropped 4 bases, with 14 bases sitting between them. The CDR3 nucleotides read TGTGCCAGCAGCCAAGGACAGCCGGGAGGAGGAAACACCATATATTTT. Translating it yields CASSQGQPGGGNTIYF.

This sequence joins TRBV5-4 and TRBJ1-6; D gene ambiguous. This CDR3 has 15 amino acids. The germline V gene has CDR1 SGHNT and CDR2 YYREEE (reference sequence). The V and J ends lost 2 bases and 0 bases respectively, with 6 bases between them. In DNA, the CDR3 is TGTGCCAGCAGCTTAGGGAGCTCCTATAATTCACCCCTCCACTTT. Residues: CASSLGSSYNSPLHF. The full variable domain, in which reference TRBV5-4 and TRBJ1-6 provide the parts outside the CDR3, is ETGVTQSPTHLIKTRGQQVTLRCSSQSGHNTVSWYQQALGQGPQFIFQYYREEENGRGNFPPRFSGLQFPNYSSELNVNALELDDSALYLCASSLGSSYNSPLHFGNGTRLTVT.

This chain connects TRBV3-1 (or the pseudogene TRBV3-2) to TRBJ2-1; TRBD1 matches at 9 bases. Germline V CDR1 and CDR2: LGHDT, YNNKEL (reference sequence). V was pared by 3 bases and J by 7 bases, with 13 bases of the junction left unmatched. The CDR3 loop spans 17 amino acids. CDR3 DNA sequence: TGTGCCAGCAGCCACGCCGGACAGGGGAGTATTTGGAATGAGCAGTTCTTC. Its protein is CASSHAGQGSIWNEQFF.

This chain joins TRBV7-9 and TRBJ2-3; possibly TRBD1 for D (5 bases). Germline V gene sequence: CDR1 SEHNR, CDR2 FQNEAQ (reference sequence). The CDR3 runs to 13 residues. V was pared by 9 bases and J by 5 bases, with 15 bases between. CDR3 sequence reads: CASLGRKGDTQYF. CDR3 sequence (DNA): TGTGCCAGTCTGGGGCGAAAGGGAGATACGCAGTATTTT.

The V and J genes are TRBV7-9 and TRBJ1-5; TRBD1 might be the D (5 bases). Per germline, CDR1 SEHNR and CDR2 FQNEAQ (reference sequence). The CDR3 runs 16 residues. V was pared by 1 base and J by 5 bases, with 15 bases between. The CDR3 nucleotides are TGTGCCAGCAGCTTAGGTCGCCAGGGTTGGGATCAGCCCCAGCATTTT. Residues: CASSLGRQGWDQPQHF.

This sequence joins TRBV5-4 and TRBJ1-2, with TRBD1 as a possible D gene (6 bases). The germline V and J ends were trimmed by 0 bases and 6 bases, with 21 bases remaining between them. The V gene's germline CDR1 is SGHNT and CDR2 YYREEE (reference sequence). This CDR3 contains 17 residues. The CDR3 DNA is TGTGCCAGCAGCTTGGACCCAGGGGCAGGAACTTCTGATGGCTACACCTTC. Translation: CASSLDPGAGTSDGYTF. Complete variable domain (other parts from reference TRBV5-4 and TRBJ1-2): ETGVTQSPTHLIKTRGQQVTLRCSSQSGHNTVSWYQQALGQGPQFIFQYYREEENGRGNFPPRFSGLQFPNYSSELNVNALELDDSALYLCASSLDPGAGTSDGYTFGSGTRLTVV.

The chain carries TRBV4-1 and TRBJ2-3, with 9 positions matching TRBD2. Germline CDR1 and CDR2: MGHRA and YSYEKL. The V gene end was trimmed by 1 base and the J gene end by 4 bases; junction bases not matched to a gene: 6. The CDR3 length is 16 residues. The CDR3 region is CASSQVWAGGPDTQYF. As DNA, the CDR3 is TGCGCCAGCAGCCAAGTTTGGGCGGGAGGGCCAGATACGCAGTATTTT.

The chain is built from TRBV18 and TRBJ2-7; 7 nucleotides align to TRBD1. Germline V CDR1 and CDR2: KGHSH, LQKENI. The CDR3 runs 13 residues. Losses at the gene ends were 6 bases for V and 4 bases for J; bases not matched to a gene: 6. This CDR3 reads CASSAGTEYEQYF. CDR3 DNA sequence: TGTGCCAGCTCGGCCGGGACAGAATACGAGCAGTACTTC.

The gene calls are TRBV11-2 and TRBJ2-1; 11 bases map to TRBD2. CDR1 and CDR2 (germline): SGHAT, FQNNGV. The ends lost 1 base at V and 4 bases at J; junction bases unmatched: 0. The CDR3 covers 15 residues. CDR3 loop: CASSLASGRYNEQFF. The CDR3 coding sequence is TGTGCCAGCAGCTTAGCTAGCGGGAGGTACAATGAGCAGTTCTTC.

This clone showed up just once. The chain carries TRBV18 and TRBJ2-3, with no clear D. The CDR3 has 14 residues. Trimming removed 3 bases from V and 0 bases from J, with 7 bases in between. CDR1 KGHSH and CDR2 LQKENI come from the germline V gene. CDR3 nucleotides: TGTGCCAGCTCACCTTCGACTAGCACAGATACGCAGTATTTT. Translated, it gives CASSPSTSTDTQYF.

The rearrangement uses TRBV5-4 and TRBJ1-1; 10 bases align to TRBD1. This CDR3 has 14 amino acids. Unmatched junction bases numbered 3, after V lost 4 bases and J lost 3 bases. The germline V gene encodes CDR1 SGHNT and CDR2 YYREEE (reference sequence). The CDR3 loop reads CASSPGQGYTEAFF. The CDR3 DNA is TGTGCCAGCAGCCCGGGACAGGGGTACACTGAAGCTTTCTTT. The complete variable domain, with remaining parts taken from reference TRBV5-4 and TRBJ1-1, reads ETGVTQSPTHLIKTRGQQVTLRCSSQSGHNTVSWYQQALGQGPQFIFQYYREEENGRGNFPPRFSGLQFPNYSSELNVNALELDDSALYLCASSPGQGYTEAFFGQGTRLTVV.

This chain connects TRBV27 to TRBJ2-1, with 9 bases aligning to TRBD2. Germline assignment: CDR1 MNHEY and CDR2 SMNVEV (reference sequence). The CDR3 is 16 amino acids. The junction had 14 bases not matched to a gene; V was cut back by 8 bases and J by 6 bases. CDR3 protein: CASFFGGLAGINEQFF. The CDR3 DNA reads as TGTGCCAGCTTTTTCGGGGGGCTAGCGGGGATCAATGAGCAGTTCTTC.

This chain uses TRBV11-2 with TRBJ2-1, with 8 bases fitting TRBD1. Germline loops: CDR1 SGHAT, CDR2 FQNNGV. The CDR3 is 15 residues long. V shed 0 bases and J 4 bases; nucleotides not matched to a gene: 2. The CDR3 sequence is CASSLDGTGYNEQFF. For the CDR3, the DNA is TGTGCCAGCAGCTTAGATGGGACAGGATACAATGAGCAGTTCTTC.

The rearrangement joins TRBV5-1 to TRBJ1-2; tentatively, D is TRBD1 (5 bases). There are 14 residues in the CDR3. CDR1 and CDR2 from the germline V gene are SGHRS and YFSETQ. V was trimmed by 0 bases and J by 8 bases, leaving 14 bases between them. For the CDR3, the DNA is TGCGCCAGCAGCTTGGCCCGGCAGGGTGAAGGCTACACCTTC. It specifies CASSLARQGEGYTF.

This clone was recorded once. This rearrangement joins TRBV2 to TRBJ2-2; D may be TRBD2 (5 bases). Germline V gives CDR1 SNHLY, CDR2 FYNNEI. The CDR3 has 16 residues. Trimming took off 1 base at V and 2 bases at J, with 11 bases between the two ends. The CDR3 DNA reads as TGTGCCAGCAGTGAAGAAAGGACGGGAAACACCGGGGAGCTGTTTTTT. Translating gives CASSEERTGNTGELFF.

The chain recombines TRBV28 with TRBJ2-3, with D tentatively TRBD1 (6 bases). The CDR3 is 16 residues long. Trimming left V 4 bases short and J 1 base short, with 15 bases between. CDR1 and CDR2 from the germline V gene are MDHEN and SYDVKM. The CDR3 DNA reads as TGTGCCAGCAGTTCCTGGGCAGGGGAAGGCACAGATACGCAGTATTTT. It is translated as CASSSWAGEGTDTQYF.

The chain employs TRBV3-1 (or the pseudogene TRBV3-2) and TRBJ1-5; no reliable D call. Germline V gene data show CDR1 as LGHDT and CDR2 as YNNKEL (reference sequence). V was pared by 4 bases and J by 2 bases, with 12 bases between. The CDR3 loop spans 15 amino acids. Here the CDR3 reads CASSRTGSGNQPQHF. The CDR3 DNA reads as TGTGCCAGCAGCCGCACCGGGAGCGGCAATCAGCCCCAGCATTTT.

The rearrangement joins TRBV6-6 to TRBJ2-1; a weak D match, TRBD2 (5 bases). The germline CDR1 and CDR2 sequences are MNHNY and SVGAGI (reference sequence). The CDR3 contains 13 residues. Trimming shortened V by 8 bases and J by 0 bases, and 8 bases separated the two germline ends. CDR3 in DNA: TGTGCCAGCGGGAGCAGCTCCTACAATGAGCAGTTCTTC. Translating it yields CASGSSSYNEQFF.

J is TRBJ2-4 and V is TRBV28, with D perhaps matching TRBD1 (5 bases). The CDR3 spans 14 residues. V was shortened by 6 bases and J by 1 base, with 10 bases between the two germline ends. Germline-derived CDR1 and CDR2 are MDHEN and SYDVKM. CDR3 in DNA: TGTGCCAGCAGAAAAAGACAGGCCAAAAACATTCAGTACTTC. It encodes CASRKRQAKNIQYF.